Sequencing of this T cell receptor beta chain was carried out in a study of PD-1 blockade in classical Hodgkin lymphoma. Germline V gene lookup returns CDR1 MDHEN and CDR2 SYDVKM. The CDR3 is made up of 14 amino acids. Trimming cost V 6 bases and J 1 base, with 13 bases left between them. Each and every patient relapsed after autologous stem cell transplantation, and patients got differing brentuximab vedotin exposure. The protocol was immunoSEQ multiplex PCR, while the TCRdb copy is restricted to in-frame clones and leaves out a portion. Of approximately 4,500 clones in the sample, about two thirds are singletons; the top ten hold around 54%.

The sequence derives from a human donor with classical Hodgkin lymphoma. The sequences come from peripheral blood mononuclear cells (PBMCs), collected at baseline. V usage is TRBV28 and J usage is TRBJ2-7; D gene unclear. This CDR3 reads CASRELGGSYEQYF. Written as DNA, the CDR3 is TGTGCCAGCAGGGAACTCGGTGGGTCCTACGAGCAGTACTTC.